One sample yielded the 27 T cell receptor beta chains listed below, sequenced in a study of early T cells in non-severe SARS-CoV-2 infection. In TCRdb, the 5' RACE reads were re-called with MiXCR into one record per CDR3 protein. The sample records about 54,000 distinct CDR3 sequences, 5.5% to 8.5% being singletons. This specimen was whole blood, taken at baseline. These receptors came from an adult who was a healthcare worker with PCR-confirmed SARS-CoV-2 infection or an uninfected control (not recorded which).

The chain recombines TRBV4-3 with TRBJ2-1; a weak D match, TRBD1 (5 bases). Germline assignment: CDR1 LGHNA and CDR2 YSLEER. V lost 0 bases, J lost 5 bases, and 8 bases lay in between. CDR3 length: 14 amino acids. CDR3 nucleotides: TGCGCCAGCAGCCAAGAAGGCAGGGACAATGAGCAGTTCTTC. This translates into CASSQEGRDNEQFF.

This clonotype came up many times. This chain's CDR3 is CAIRDRVRHEQYF. The DNA for the CDR3 is TGTGCCATAAGAGACAGGGTGAGACACGAGCAGTACTTC. The V gene is TRBV5-8, the J gene TRBJ2-7; 7 bases align to TRBD1. Germline assignment: CDR1 SGHTS and CDR2 YDEGEE. V shed 9 bases and J 5 bases; nucleotides not matched to a gene: 11. This CDR3 has 13 residues. The full variable domain, in which reference TRBV5-8 and TRBJ2-7 provide the parts outside the CDR3, is EAGVTQSPTHLIKTRGQQATLRCSPISGHTSVYWYQQALGLGLQFLLWYDEGEERNRGNFPPRFSGRQFPNYSSELNVNALELEDSALYLCAIRDRVRHEQYFGPGTRLTVT.

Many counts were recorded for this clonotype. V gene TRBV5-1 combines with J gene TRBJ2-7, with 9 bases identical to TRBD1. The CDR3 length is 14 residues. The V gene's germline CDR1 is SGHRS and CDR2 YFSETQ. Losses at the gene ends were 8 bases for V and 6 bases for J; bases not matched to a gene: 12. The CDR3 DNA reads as TGCGCCAGTTGCGAAGGGACAGGGTTGAGCGAGCAGTACTTC. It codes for CASCEGTGLSEQYF.

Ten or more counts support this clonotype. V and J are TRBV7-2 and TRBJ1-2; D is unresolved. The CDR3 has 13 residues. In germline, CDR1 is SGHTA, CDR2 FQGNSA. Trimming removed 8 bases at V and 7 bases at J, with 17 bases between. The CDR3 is CASPLSYGPGYTF. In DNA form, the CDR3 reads TGTGCCAGCCCTCTTTCTTACGGTCCTGGCTACACCTTC.

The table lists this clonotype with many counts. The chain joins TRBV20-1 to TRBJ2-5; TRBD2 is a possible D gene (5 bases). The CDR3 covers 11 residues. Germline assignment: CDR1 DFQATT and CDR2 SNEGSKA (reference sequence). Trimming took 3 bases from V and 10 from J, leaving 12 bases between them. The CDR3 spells CSARGSEDQYF. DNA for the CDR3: TGCAGTGCTAGGGGTAGCGAGGACCAGTACTTC.

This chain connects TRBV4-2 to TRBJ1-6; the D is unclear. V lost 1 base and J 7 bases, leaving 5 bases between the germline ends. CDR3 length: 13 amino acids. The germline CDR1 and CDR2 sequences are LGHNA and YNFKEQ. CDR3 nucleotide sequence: TGTGCCAGCAGCCAAGGAGCAAATTCACCCCTCCACTTT. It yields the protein CASSQGANSPLHF.

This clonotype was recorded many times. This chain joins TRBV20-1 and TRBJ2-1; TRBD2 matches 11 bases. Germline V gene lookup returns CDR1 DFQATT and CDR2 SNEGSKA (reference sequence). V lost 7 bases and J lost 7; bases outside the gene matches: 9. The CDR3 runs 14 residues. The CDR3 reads CSESGASGGNEQFF. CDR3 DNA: TGCAGTGAAAGTGGGGCTAGCGGGGGGAATGAGCAGTTCTTC.

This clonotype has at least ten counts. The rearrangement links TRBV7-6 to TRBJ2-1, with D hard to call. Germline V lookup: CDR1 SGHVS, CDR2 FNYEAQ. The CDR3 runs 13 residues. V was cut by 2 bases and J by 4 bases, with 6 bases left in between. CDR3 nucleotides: TGTGCCAGCAGCTTAAATGGGTACAATGAGCAGTTCTTC. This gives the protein CASSLNGYNEQFF.

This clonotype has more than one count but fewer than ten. The CDR3 sequence is CASSVNWGMASPLHF. In DNA form, the CDR3 reads TGTGCCAGCAGTGTCAACTGGGGAATGGCTTCACCCCTCCACTTT. This rearrangement joins TRBV2 to TRBJ1-6, with no clear D. CDR3 length: 15 residues. CDR1 is SNHLY, CDR2 FYNNEI, per germline. Trimming cost V 4 bases and J 9 bases, with 16 bases left between them.

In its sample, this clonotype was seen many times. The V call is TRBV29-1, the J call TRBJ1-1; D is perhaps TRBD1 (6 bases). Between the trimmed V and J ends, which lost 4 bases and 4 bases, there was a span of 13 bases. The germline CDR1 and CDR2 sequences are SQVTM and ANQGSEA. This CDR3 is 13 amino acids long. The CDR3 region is CSVVTGRVTEAFF. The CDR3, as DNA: TGCAGCGTTGTAACAGGGAGAGTCACTGAAGCTTTCTTT.

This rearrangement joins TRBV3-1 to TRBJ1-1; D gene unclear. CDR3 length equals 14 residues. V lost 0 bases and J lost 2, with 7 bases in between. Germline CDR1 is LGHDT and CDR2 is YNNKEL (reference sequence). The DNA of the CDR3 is TGTGCCAGCAGCCAAGAAATTGGCAACACTGAAGCTTTCTTT. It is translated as CASSQEIGNTEAFF.

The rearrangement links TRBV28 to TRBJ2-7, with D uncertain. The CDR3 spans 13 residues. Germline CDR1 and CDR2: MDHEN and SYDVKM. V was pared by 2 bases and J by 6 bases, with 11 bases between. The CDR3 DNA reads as TGTGCCAGCAGTTTAGTAGCCAAGGTCGAGCAGTACTTC. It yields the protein CASSLVAKVEQYF. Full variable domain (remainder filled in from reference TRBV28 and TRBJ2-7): DVKVTQSSRYLVKRTGEKVFLECVQDMDHENMFWYRQDPGLGLRLIYFSYDVKMKEKGDIPEGYSVSREKKERFSLILESASTNQTSMYLCASSLVAKVEQYFGPGTRLTVT.

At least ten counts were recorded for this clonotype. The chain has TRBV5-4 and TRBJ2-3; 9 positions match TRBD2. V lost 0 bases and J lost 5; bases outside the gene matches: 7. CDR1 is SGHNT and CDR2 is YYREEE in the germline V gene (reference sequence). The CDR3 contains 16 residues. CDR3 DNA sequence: TGTGCCAGCAGCTTGGGAGGCGGGGGGGCCGTAGATACGCAGTATTTT. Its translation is CASSLGGGGAVDTQYF.

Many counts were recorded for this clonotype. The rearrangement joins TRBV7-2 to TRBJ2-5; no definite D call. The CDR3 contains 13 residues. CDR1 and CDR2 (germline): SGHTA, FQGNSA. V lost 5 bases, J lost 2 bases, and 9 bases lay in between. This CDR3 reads CASSRGRQETQYF. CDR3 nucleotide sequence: TGTGCCAGCAGCCGTGGCAGACAAGAGACCCAGTACTTC.

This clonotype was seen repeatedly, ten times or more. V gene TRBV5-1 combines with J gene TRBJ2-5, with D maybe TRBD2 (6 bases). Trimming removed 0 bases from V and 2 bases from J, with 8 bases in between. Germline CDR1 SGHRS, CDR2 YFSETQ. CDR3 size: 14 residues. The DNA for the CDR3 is TGCGCCAGCAGCTTGGTGGGGACTCAAGAGACCCAGTACTTC. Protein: CASSLVGTQETQYF.

The CDR3 nucleotides read TGCAGTGCTAGTGCACTTTCTAAAGGCCCGGGGGATGAGCAGTTCTTC. Translating gives CSASALSKGPGDEQFF. The chain carries TRBV20-1 and TRBJ2-1, with TRBD2 as a possible D gene (6 bases). The V end lost 3 bases, the J end lost 8 bases, and 23 bases lay between the germline ends. The CDR3 extends over 16 amino acids. CDR1 and CDR2 from the germline V gene are DFQATT and SNEGSKA (reference sequence).

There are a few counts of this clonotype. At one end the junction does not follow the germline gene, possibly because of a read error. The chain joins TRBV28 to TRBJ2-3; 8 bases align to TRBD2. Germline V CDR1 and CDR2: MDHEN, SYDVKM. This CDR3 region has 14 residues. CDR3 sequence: CASSSNRERTSLDF. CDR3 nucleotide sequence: TGTGCCAGCAGTTCAAACAGAGAACGGACTAGCTTGGATTTT.

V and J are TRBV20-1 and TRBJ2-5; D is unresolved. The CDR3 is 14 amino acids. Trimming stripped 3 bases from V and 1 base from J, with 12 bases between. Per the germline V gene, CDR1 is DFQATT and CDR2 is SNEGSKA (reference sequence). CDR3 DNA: TGCAGTGCTAGGTTTGGGAAACGCCAAGAGACCCAGTACTTC. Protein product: CSARFGKRQETQYF.

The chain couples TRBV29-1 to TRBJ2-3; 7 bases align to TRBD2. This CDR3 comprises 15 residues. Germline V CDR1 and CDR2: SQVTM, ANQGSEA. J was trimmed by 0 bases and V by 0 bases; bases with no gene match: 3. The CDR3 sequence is CSVEDERGSTDTQYF. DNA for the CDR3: TGCAGCGTTGAAGACGAGCGGGGCAGCACAGATACGCAGTATTTT.

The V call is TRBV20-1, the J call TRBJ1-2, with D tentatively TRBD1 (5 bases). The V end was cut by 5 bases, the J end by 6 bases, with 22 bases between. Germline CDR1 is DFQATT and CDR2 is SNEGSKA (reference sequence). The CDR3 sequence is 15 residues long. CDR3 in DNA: TGCAGTGCTGACGCCGGCCAGGGAGGCCTAGATGGCTACACCTTC. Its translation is CSADAGQGGLDGYTF.

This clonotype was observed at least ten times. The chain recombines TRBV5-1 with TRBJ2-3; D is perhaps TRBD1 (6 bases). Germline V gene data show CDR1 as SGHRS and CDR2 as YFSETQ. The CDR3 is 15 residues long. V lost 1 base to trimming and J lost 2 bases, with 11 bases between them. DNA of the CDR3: TGCGCCAGCAGCTTGACCCCGGGACACACAGATACGCAGTATTTT. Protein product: CASSLTPGHTDTQYF. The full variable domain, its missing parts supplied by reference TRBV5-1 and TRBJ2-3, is KAGVTQTPRYLIKTRGQQVTLSCSPISGHRSVSWYQQTPGQGLQFLFEYFSETQRNKGNFPGRFSGRQFSNSRSEMNVSTLELGDSALYLCASSLTPGHTDTQYFGPGTRLTVL.

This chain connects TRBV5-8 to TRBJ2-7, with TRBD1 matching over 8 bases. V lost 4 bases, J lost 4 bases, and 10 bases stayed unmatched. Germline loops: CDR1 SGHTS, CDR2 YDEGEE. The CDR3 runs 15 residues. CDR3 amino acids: CASSQDRALPYEQYF. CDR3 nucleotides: TGTGCCAGCAGCCAGGACAGGGCCCTTCCTTACGAGCAGTACTTC.

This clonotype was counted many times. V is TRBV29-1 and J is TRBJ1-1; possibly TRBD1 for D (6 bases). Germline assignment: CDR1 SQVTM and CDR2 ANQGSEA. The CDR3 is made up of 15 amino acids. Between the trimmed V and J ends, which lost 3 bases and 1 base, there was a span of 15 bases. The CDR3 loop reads CSVDGVGHRNTEAFF. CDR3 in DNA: TGCAGCGTTGATGGGGTGGGACACCGGAACACTGAAGCTTTCTTT.

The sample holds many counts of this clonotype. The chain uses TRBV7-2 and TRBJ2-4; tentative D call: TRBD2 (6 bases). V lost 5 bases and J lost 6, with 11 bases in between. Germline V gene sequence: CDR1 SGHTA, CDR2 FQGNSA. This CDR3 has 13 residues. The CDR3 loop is CASSLGTLNIQYF. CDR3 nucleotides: TGTGCCAGCAGCCTCGGGACTCTAAACATTCAGTACTTC.

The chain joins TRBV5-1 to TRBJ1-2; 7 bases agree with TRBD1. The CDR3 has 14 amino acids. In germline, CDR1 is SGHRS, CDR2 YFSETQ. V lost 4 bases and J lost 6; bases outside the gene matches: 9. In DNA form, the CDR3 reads TGCGCCAGCAGCAATTTACAGGGGTTTAATGGCTACACCTTC. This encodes CASSNLQGFNGYTF.

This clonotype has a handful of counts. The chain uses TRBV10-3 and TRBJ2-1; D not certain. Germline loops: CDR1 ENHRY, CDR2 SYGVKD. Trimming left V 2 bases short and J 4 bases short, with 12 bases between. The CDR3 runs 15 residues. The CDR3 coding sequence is TGTGCCATCAGTGAGGGGATGGGCGAATACAATGAGCAGTTCTTC. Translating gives CAISEGMGEYNEQFF.

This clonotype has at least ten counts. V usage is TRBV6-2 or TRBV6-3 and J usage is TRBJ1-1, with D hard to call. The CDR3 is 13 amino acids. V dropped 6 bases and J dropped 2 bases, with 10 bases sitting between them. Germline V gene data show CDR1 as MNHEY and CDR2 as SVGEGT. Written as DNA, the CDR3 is TGTGCCAGCAGGGTCGCTTCTAACACTGAAGCTTTCTTT. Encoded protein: CASRVASNTEAFF.